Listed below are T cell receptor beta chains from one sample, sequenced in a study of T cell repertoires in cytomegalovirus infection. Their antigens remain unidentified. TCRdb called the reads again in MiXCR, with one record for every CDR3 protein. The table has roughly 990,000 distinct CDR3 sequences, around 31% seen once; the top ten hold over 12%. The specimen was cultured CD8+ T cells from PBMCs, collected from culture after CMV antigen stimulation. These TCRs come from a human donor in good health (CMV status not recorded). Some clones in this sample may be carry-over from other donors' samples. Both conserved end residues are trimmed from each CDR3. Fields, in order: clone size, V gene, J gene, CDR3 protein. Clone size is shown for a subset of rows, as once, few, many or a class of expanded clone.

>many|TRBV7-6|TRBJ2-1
ASSLEASGQRGEQF
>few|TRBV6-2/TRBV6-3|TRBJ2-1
ASSYSRTDYNEQF
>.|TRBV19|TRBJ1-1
ASSNTRTGESTEAF
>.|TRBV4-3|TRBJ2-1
ASSPGQGIPYNERF
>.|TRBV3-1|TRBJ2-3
ASSLSPGLAGGETDTQY
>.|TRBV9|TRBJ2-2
ASSVDKGHLKFANTGELF
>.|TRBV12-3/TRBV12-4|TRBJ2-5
ASSFGFQETQY
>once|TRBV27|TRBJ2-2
ASSPARGPGELF
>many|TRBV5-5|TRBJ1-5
ASSLDVGKNQPQH
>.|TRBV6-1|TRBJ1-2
ASSAQVSGVNYGYT
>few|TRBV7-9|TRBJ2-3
ASRHGQATDTQY
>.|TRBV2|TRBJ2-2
ASSQQGLANTGELF
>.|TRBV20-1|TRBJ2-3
SARDPASFTADTQY
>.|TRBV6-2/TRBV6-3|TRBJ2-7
ASSHDRAGDEQY
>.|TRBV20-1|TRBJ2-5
SAPQETGESETQY
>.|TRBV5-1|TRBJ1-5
ASSLENGVNQPQH
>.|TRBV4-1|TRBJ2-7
ASSQDQGTRTEQY
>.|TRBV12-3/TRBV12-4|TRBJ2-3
ASSLNQGAADTQY
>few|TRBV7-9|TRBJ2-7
ASSSGTSSPYEQY
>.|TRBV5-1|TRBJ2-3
ASSLATEHTDTQY
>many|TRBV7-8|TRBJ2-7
ASSLELAGSYEQY
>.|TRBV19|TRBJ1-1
VSRGGGWAAF
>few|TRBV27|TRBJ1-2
ASSPQGPTTNYGYT
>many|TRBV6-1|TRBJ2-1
ASSEVTSYNEQF
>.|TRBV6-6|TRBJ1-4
ASSYNGYPGEKLF
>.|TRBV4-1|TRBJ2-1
ASSQELAGGPYNEQF
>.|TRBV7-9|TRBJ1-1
ASCPKGGTEAF
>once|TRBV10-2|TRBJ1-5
ASSDGTSNGQPQH
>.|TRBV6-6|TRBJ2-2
ASSPRGRVNTGELF
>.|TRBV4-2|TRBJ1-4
ASSFRQGNEKLF
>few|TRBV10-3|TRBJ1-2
AINLDREGYGYT
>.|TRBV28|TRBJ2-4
ASSFPGRDIQY
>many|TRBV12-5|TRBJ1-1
ASGFQGAGTEAF
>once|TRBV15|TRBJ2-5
ATAGPKPTQY
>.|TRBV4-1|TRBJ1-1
ASSHQGENTEAF
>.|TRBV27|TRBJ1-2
ASSADNSRPDFLFGYT
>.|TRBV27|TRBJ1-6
ASSARTGGGSPLH
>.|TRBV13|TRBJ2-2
ASSLYRLNTGELF
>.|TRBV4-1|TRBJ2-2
ASRHRVPNTGELF
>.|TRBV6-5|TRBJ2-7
ANIDAGYEQY
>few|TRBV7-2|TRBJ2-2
ASRPVPGQGNTGELF
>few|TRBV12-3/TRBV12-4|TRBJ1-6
ASASSYNSPLH
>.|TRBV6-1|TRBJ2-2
ASSEELAPNTGELF
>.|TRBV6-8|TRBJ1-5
ATGVRINQPQH
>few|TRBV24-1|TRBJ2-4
ATSDLPRTGQIAKNIQY
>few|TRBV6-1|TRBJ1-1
ASSDGTGDQNTEAF
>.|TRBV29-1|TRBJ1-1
SVEVKLRGQEAF
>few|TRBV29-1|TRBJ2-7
SVLQGKEQY
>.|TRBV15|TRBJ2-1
ATSRDEGNNEQF
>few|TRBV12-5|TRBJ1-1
ASGRDSRNTEAF
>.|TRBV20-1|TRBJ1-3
SARDFGQGNENTIY
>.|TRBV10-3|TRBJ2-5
AISEGRKETQY
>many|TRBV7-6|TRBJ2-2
ASSFSMPGQGMTGELF